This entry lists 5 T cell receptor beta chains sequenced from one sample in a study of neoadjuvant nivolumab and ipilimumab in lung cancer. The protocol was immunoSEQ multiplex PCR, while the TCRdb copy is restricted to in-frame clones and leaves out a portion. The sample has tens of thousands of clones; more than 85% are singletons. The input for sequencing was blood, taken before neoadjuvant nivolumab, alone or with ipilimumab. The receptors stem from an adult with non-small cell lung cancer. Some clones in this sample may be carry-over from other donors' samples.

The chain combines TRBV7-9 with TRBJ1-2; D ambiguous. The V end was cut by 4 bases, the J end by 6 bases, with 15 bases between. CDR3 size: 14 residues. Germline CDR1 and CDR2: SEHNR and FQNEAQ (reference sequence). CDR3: CASSSPGSLDGYTF. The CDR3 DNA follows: TGTGCCAGCAGCTCTCCCGGGTCTCTAGATGGCTACACCTTC.

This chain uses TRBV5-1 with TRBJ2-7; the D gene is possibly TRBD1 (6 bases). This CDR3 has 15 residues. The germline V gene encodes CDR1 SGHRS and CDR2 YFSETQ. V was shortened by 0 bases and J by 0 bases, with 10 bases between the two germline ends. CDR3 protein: CASSLELGGSYEQYF. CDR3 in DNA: TGCGCCAGCAGCTTGGAACTAGGGGGCTCCTACGAGCAGTACTTC.

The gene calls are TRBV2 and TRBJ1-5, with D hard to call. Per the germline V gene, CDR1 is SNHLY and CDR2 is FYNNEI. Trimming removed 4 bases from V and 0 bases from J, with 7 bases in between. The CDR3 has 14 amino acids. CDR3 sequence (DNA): TGTGCCAGCAGTGCGGGAGGTAGCAATCAGCCCCAGCATTTT. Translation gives CASSAGGSNQPQHF.

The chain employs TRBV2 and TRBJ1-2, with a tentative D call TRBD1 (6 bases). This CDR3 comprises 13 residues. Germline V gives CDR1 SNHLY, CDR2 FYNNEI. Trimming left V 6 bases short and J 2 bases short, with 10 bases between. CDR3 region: CASSAQGNYGYTF. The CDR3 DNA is TGTGCCAGCAGCGCCCAGGGGAACTATGGCTACACCTTC.

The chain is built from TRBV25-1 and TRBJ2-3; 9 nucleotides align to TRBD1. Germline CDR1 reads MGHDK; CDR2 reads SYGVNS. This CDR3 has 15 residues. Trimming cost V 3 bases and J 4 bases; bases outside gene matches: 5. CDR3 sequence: CASSEDRQGADTQYF. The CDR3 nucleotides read TGTGCCAGCAGTGAGGATAGACAGGGGGCAGATACGCAGTATTTT.